One T cell receptor (beta chain) is described in this entry. Repertoires were generated with immunoSEQ multiplex PCR, while TCRdb's copy carries only in-frame clones and drops some. This table has about 180,000 clones, approximately 86% appearing once. The data belong to a study of blood T cell repertoires in COVID-19. Turning to the study itself: Donors in the United States, Italy and Spain gave samples during acute or convalescent COVID-19.

This CDR3 is built from 15 residues. The V end lost 6 bases, the J end lost 1 base, and 11 bases lay between the germline ends. CDR1 is SGHDT, CDR2 YYEEEE, per germline. The sequencing sample was made of peripheral blood. The chain recombines TRBV5-6 with TRBJ1-6; tentative D call: TRBD1 (6 bases). The clonotype comes from a man in his forties or fifties with active or convalescent COVID-19. CDR3 nucleotides: TGTGCCAGCACATACAGGGATTCCTATAATTCACCCCTCCACTTT. Its protein product is CASTYRDSYNSPLHF.